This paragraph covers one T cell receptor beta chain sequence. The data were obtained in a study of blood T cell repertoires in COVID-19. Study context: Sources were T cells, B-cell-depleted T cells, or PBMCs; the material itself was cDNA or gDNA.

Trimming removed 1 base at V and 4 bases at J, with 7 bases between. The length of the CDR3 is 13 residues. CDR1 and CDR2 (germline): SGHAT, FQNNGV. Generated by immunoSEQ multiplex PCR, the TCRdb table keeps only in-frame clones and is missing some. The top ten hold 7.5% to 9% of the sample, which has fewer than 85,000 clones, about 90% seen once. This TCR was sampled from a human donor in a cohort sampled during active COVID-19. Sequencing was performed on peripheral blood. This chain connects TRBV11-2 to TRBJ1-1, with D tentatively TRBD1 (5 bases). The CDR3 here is CASSLGRGTEAFF. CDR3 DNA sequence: TGTGCCAGCAGCTTAGGGAGGGGCACTGAAGCTTTCTTT. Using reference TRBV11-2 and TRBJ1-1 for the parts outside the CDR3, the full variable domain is EAGVAQSPRYKIIEKRQSVAFWCNPISGHATLYWYQQILGQGPKLLIQFQNNGVVDDSQLPKDRFSAERLKGVDSTLKIQPAKLEDSAVYLCASSLGRGTEAFFGQGTRLTVV.